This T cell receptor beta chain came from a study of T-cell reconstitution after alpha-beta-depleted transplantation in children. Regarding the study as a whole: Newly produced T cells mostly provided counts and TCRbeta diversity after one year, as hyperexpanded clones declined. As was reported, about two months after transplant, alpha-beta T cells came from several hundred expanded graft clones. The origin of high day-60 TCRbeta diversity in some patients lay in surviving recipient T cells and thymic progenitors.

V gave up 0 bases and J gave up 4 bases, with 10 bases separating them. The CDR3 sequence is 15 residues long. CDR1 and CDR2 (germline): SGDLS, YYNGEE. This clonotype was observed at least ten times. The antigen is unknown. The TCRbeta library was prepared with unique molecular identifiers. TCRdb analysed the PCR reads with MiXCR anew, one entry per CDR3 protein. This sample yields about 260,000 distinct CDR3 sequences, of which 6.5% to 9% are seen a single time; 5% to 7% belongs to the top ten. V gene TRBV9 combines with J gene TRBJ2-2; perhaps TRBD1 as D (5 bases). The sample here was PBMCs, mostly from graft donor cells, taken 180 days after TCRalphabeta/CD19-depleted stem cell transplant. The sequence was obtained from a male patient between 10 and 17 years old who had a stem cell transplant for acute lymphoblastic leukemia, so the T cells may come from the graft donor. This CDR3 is CASSVGGLGTGELFF. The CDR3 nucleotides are TGTGCCAGCAGCGTAGGGGGCCTGGGCACCGGGGAGCTGTTTTTT.